What follows are 2 T cell receptor beta chains derived from one specimen sequenced in a study of cytomegalovirus exposure and HLA in healthy donors. Measured with immunoSEQ multiplex PCR; TCRdb has only the in-frame clones, and not every one. The table lists more than 55,000 clones, 80% to 95% of them singletons, with around 2.9% in the top ten. Sequencing was done on a sample of PBMCs. These receptors came from a young man in good health and CMV-seronegative.

This rearrangement joins TRBV11-1 to TRBJ2-3, with TRBD2 identical over 10 bases. J gave up 4 bases and V 10 bases, and 8 bases lay outside the gene matches. Germline V gives CDR1 SGHAT, CDR2 FQDESV (reference sequence). The CDR3 consists of 14 residues. The chain's CDR3 is CATAGTSAPDTQYF. The CDR3 DNA follows: TGTGCCACAGCCGGGACTAGCGCCCCAGATACGCAGTATTTT.

This chain uses TRBV27 with TRBJ1-4, with D maybe TRBD1 (6 bases). Trimming cost V 9 bases and J 7 bases, with 21 bases left between them. Germline V CDR1 and CDR2: MNHEY, SMNVEV (reference sequence). CDR3 length: 15 residues. The CDR3 loop reads CASRLRQGIGEKLFF. CDR3 in DNA: TGTGCCAGTAGACTTAGGCAGGGGATAGGTGAAAAACTGTTTTTT.